This TCR beta chain was retrieved from a study of blood T cell repertoires in COVID-19 (dated by TCRdb to 2019 to 2021). Study-wide context: Samples covering the acute and convalescent phases of COVID-19 were provided by collaborators in the United States, Italy and Spain. The prospective study material was composed of cDNA or gDNA derived from T cells, B-cell-depleted T cells, or PBMCs. Deeply sampled blood TCRbeta repertoires from subjects exposed to, actively infected with, or recovered from COVID-19 were included in the dataset. The repertoires were made available in a free public database intended to serve as a resource for research on the immune response to SARS-CoV-2. The samples were drawn from the first 160 participants of the ongoing ImmuneRACE study and from over a thousand subjects provided by 6 global collaborators. The sample metadata nearly always contained a de-identified subject ID, COVID-19 status, age in years and sex. HLA class I and class II types, where available, came from metadata supplied by the sample provider rather than from assay-based typing. Summary of the overall study and its limitations: The amount of clinical and demographic metadata varied by source and participant and was provided uncurated.

The collaborating institutions used their own protocols to collect whole blood in K2EDTA tubes. For TCRbeta analysis, collaborators shipped samples in one of three forms: frozen whole blood, isolated PBMCs, or DNA extracted from either of those sample types. To note about this clone: It has no known antigen specificity. There are no base qualities to consult, and no much larger clone falls within one base.

The CDR3, cysteine through phenylalanine, is 14 amino acids long. Solely the CDR3 DNA is kept, with 42 bases framed from the first base. CDR1 and CDR2, per the germline V gene, are MNHEY and SVGAGI. Germline trimming: 6 bases from V, 3 bases from J; junction bases outside gene matches: 6. The immunoSEQ Assay, a bias-controlled multiplex PCR, was used to amplify TCRbeta CDR3 regions from genomic DNA. As for the original processing: Within the assay, amplification of reference gene primers was used to estimate how many nucleated cells each sample contained. Sequence reads were collapsed and filtered to measure the absolute abundance of every unique TCRbeta CDR3 rearrangement. Productive Simpson clonality was computed per sample as the square root of Simpson's diversity index over productive rearrangements. TCRdb holds this immuneACCESS table with in-frame rearrangements only. Some clones are missing; in checked studies, unresolved V genes explain under half, and the rest has no known cause. That table supplies the V and J calls and clone size; D and trimming were determined from the DNA. The table for this sample lists 55,000 to 90,000 clones; around 83% of them were counted only once. Of the sample, almost 4% falls within the top ten clones.

Recombination linked TRBV6-5 to TRBJ1-2, with TRBD1 identical over 8 junction bases. The receptor's source is a man between 70 and 80 years old with active COVID-19. Sequencing was carried out using peripheral blood. The DNA is as follows: TGTGCCAGCAGACACGGACAGGGAGACTATGGCTACACCTTC. Translated, this is CASRHGQGDYGYTF.